The clone carrying this T cell receptor beta chain has a handful of counts. This sample was included in a study of regulatory T cells in long-lasting Graves disease. Stated time point: newly diagnosed GD, antithyroid drugs for less than 3 months. The TCR library was made from RNA extracted from PBMCs. CDR3-region Arm-PCR and iRepertoire HTBI primers produced the TCR beta libraries. TCRdb analysed the multiplex PCR reads with MiXCR anew, one entry per CDR3 protein. The table includes hundreds of thousands of distinct CDR3 sequences, around 15% detected once. The J segment lost 5 bases and the V segment lost 8 bases, leaving 14 bases of the junction unmatched. The CDR3 consists of 15 residues. Per germline, CDR1 SQVTM and CDR2 ANQGSEA. Separately, the same data were catalogued under a study of T cells in Graves' hyperthyroidism and ophthalmopathy.

The TCR was taken from a woman aged 25 to 39 with Graves disease. This sample comprised peripheral blood mononuclear cells (PBMCs), obtained at new diagnosis, from a patient treated with antithyroid drugs. This chain links TRBV29-1 with TRBJ2-1; TRBD1 agrees at 8 bases. CDR3 sequence reads: CSPDLRQGIHNEQFF. The CDR3 DNA follows: TGCAGCCCTGACTTAAGACAGGGGATCCACAATGAGCAGTTCTTC.